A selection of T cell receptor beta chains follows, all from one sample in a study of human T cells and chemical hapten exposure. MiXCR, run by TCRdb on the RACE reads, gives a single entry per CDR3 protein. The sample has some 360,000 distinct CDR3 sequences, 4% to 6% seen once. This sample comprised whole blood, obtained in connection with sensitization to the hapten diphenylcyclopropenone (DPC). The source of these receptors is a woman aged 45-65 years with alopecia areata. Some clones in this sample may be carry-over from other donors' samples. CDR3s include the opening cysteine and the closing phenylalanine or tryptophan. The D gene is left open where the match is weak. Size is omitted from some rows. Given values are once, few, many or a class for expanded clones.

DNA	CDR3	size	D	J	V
TGTGCCAGCTCATTGGGACAGGGAGGCGTGGGCAATGAGCAGTTCTTC	CASSLGQGGVGNEQFF	many	TRBD1	TRBJ2-1	TRBV18
TGTGCCAGCAGTTCCGCGGTGAGGGGGATTAATTCACCCCTCCACTTT	CASSSAVRGINSPLHF	few	-	TRBJ1-6	TRBV12-3/TRBV12-4
TGCGCCAGCAGCTTGGGAGGGGGACTAGCGAAGACAGATACGCAGTATTTT	CASSLGGGLAKTDTQYF	many	TRBD2	TRBJ2-3	TRBV5-1
TGTGCCAGCAGCCTAATCACAGGGGTCCTCTACTTC	CASSLITGVLYF	many	TRBD1	TRBJ2-7	TRBV28
TGCAGCGTTGAAAGTAGGGTCACCGGGGAGCTGTTTTTT	CSVESRVTGELFF	many	-	TRBJ2-2	TRBV29-1
TGTGCCACCAGTGATTTGCCAGGGACTAGCGTCTTCTTC	CATSDLPGTSVFF	-	TRBD2	TRBJ2-1	TRBV24-1
TGTGCCATCAGTGACCGCTACGAGCAGTACTTC	CAISDRYEQYF	few	-	TRBJ2-7	TRBV10-3
TGTGCCAGCTCACCAACTCAGGGGGTACCCGATACGCAGTATTTT	CASSPTQGVPDTQYF	-	TRBD1	TRBJ2-3	TRBV18
TGTGCCCTCACCCGACCCGGCACAGATACGCAGTATTTT	CALTRPGTDTQYF	few	-	TRBJ2-3	TRBV7-9
TGTGCCAGCAGCTCACTCGGGCAGGCAGCAGATACGCAGTATTTT	CASSSLGQAADTQYF	few	-	TRBJ2-3	TRBV7-3
TGTGCCAGCAGCCAGGTTGGTTGGCGGGGGGGCAACAATGAGCAGTTCTTC	CASSQVGWRGGNNEQFF	few	TRBD2	TRBJ2-1	TRBV4-2
TGTGCCAGCAGCGCGGTCTTGGGGGAAAACTCACCCCTCCACTTT	CASSAVLGENSPLHF	-	-	TRBJ1-6	TRBV14
TGTGCCATCAGTGACCCGAGGGTTACTGCGGGTGAGCAGTTCTTC	CAISDPRVTAGEQFF	many	-	TRBJ2-1	TRBV10-3
TGTGCCAGCAGAGAAAGTGGAGAGCAGTTCTTC	CASRESGEQFF	few	-	TRBJ2-1	TRBV6-1